The sequence of this T cell receptor beta chain was determined in a study of cytomegalovirus exposure and HLA in healthy donors. It was with 60 Vbeta and 13 Jbeta primers that the PCR ran. The data were produced by immunoSEQ multiplex PCR, yet TCRdb's version contains in-frame clones alone and is incomplete. The sample consists of fewer than 200,000 clones, roughly 82% of them appearing once. V lost 6 bases, J lost 4 bases, and 10 bases stayed unmatched. Germline V lookup: CDR1 SNHLY, CDR2 FYNNEI. CDR3 length equals 17 residues. The chain employs TRBV2 and TRBJ1-6; TRBD1 aligns across 9 bases. The receptor was derived from a girl aged 2 to 10 in good health and CMV-seropositive. The sample comprised PBMCs. The CDR3 sequence is CASRTGGTGSYNSPLHF. The DNA for the CDR3 is TGTGCCAGCAGGACAGGGGGGACCGGGTCTTATAATTCACCCCTCCACTTT.